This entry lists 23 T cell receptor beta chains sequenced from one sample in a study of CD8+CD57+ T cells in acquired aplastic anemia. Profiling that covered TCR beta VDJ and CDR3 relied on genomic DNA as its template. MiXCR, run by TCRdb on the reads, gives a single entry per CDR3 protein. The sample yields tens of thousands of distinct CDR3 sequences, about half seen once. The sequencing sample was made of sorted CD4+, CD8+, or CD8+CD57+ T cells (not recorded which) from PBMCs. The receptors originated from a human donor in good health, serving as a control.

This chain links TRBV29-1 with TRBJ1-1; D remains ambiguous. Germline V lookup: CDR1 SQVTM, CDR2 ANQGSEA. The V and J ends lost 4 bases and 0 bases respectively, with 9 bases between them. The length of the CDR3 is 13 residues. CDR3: CSVAGMMNTEAFF. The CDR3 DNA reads TGCAGCGTTGCGGGGATGATGAACACTGAAGCTTTCTTT.

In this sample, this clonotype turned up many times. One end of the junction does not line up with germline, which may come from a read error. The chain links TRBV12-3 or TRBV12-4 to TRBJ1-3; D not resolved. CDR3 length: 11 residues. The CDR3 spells CASSLGNTIYF. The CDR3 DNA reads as TGTGCCAGCAGCTTAGGAAACACCATATATTTT.

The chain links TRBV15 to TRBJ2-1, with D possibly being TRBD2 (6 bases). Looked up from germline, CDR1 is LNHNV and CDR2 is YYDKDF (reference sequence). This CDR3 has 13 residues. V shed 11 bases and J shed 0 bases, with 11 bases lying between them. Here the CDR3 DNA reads TGTGCCGTGCCGGGAGACTCCTACAATGAGCAGTTCTTC. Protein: CAVPGDSYNEQFF.

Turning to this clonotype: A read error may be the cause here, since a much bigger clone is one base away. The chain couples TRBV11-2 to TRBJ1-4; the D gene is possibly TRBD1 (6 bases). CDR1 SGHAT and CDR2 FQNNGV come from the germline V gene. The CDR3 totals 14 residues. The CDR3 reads CASSLRGGEVRLSF. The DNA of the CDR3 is TGTGCCAGCAGCTTACGAGGGGGAGAAGTCCGACTGTCTTTT.

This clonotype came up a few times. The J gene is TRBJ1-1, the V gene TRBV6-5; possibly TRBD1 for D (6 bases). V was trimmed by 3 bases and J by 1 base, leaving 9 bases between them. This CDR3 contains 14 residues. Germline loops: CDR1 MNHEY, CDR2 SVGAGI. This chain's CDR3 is CASSYGGENTEAFF. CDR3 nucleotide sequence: TGTGCCAGCAGTTATGGGGGCGAGAACACTGAAGCTTTCTTT.

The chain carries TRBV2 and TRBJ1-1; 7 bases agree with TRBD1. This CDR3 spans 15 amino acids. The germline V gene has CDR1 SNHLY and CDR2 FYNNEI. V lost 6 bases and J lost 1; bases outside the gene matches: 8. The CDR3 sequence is CASSDRNRGNTEAFF. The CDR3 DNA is TGTGCCAGCAGCGACCGGAACAGGGGGAACACTGAAGCTTTCTTT.

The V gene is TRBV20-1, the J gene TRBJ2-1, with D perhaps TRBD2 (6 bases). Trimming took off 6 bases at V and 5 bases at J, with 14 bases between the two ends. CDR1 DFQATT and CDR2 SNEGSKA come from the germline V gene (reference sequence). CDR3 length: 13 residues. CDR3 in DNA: TGCAGTGCGCGTCGGGACTTCCACAATGAGCAGTTCTTC. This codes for CSARRDFHNEQFF.

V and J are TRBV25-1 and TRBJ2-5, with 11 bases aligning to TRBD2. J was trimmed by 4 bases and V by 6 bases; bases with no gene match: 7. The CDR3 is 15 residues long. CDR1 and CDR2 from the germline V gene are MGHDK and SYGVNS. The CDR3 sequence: CASSVLAGGRETQYF. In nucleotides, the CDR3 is TGTGCCAGCAGCGTTCTAGCGGGGGGAAGAGAGACCCAGTACTTC.

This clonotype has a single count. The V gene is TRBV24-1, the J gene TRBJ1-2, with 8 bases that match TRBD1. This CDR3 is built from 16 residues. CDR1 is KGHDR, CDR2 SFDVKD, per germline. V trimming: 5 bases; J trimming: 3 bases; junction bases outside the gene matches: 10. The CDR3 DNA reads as TGTGCCACCAGTGGTCTACAGGGGGATAGGTACTATGGCTACACCTTC. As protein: CATSGLQGDRYYGYTF.

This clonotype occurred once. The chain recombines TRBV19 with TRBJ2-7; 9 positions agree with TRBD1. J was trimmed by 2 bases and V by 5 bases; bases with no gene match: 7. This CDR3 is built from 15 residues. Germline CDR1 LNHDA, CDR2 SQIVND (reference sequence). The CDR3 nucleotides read TGTGCCAGTAGTTTCACAGGGGGCCTAACCTACGAGCAGTACTTC. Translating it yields CASSFTGGLTYEQYF.

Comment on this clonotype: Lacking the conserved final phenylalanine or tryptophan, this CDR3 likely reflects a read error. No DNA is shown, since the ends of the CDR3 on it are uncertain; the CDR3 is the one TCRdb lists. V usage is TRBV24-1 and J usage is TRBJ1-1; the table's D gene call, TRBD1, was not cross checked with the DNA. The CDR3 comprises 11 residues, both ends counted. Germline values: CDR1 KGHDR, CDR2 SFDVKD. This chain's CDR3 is CATSDPLTGNY.

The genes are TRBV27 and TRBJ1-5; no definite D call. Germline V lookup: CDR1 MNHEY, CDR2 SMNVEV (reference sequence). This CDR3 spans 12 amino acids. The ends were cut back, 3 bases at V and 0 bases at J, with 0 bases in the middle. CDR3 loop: CASSFSNQPQHF. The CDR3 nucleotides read TGTGCCAGCAGTTTTAGCAATCAGCCCCAGCATTTT.

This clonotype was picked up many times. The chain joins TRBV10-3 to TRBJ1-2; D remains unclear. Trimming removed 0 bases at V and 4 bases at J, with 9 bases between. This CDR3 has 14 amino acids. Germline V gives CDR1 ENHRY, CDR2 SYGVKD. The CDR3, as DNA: TGTGCCATCAGTGAGTCGGGTCCCTTCTATGGCTACACCTTC. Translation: CAISESGPFYGYTF.

Written as DNA, the CDR3 is TGTGCCAGCAGTGAATGGGGATCTAGCACAGATACGCAGTATTTT. This encodes CASSEWGSSTDTQYF. V gene TRBV2 combines with J gene TRBJ2-3; D not certain. CDR1 is SNHLY and CDR2 is FYNNEI in the germline V gene. Between the trimmed V and J ends, which lost 2 bases and 0 bases, there was a span of 9 bases. This CDR3 comprises 15 residues.

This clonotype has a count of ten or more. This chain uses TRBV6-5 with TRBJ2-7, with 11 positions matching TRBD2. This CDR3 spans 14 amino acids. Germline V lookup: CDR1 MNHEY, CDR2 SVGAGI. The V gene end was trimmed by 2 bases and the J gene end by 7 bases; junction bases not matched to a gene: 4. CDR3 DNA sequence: TGTGCCAGCAGTTACGGGACTAGCGGTAGGGAGCAGTACTTC. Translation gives CASSYGTSGREQYF.

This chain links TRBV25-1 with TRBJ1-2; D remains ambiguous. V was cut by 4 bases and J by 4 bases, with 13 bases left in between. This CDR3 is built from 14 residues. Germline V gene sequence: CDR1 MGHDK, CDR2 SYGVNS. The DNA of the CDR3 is TGTGCCAGCAGTGCCCTAGCGGGCGGCTATGGCTACACCTTC. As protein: CASSALAGGYGYTF.

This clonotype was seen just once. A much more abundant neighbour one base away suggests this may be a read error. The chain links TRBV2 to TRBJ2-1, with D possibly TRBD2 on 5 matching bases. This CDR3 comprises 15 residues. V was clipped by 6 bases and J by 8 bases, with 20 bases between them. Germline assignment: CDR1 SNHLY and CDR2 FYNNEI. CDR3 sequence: CASSLAWRTYDEQFF. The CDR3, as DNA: TGTGCCAGCAGCTTAGCATGGCGGACTTACGATGAGCAGTTCTTC. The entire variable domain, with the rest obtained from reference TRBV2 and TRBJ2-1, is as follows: EPEVTQTPSHQVTQMGQEVILRCVPISNHLYFYWYRQILGQKVEFLVSFYNNEISEKSEIFDDQFSVERPDGSNFTLKIRSTKLEDSAMYFCASSLAWRTYDEQFFGPGTRLTVL.

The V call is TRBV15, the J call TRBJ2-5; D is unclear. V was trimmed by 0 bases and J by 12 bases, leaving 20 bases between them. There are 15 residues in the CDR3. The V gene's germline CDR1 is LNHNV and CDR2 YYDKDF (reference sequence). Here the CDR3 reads CATSRDRIGTVLKYF. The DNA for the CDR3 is TGTGCCACCAGCAGAGATAGGATCGGAACAGTCCTGAAGTACTTC.

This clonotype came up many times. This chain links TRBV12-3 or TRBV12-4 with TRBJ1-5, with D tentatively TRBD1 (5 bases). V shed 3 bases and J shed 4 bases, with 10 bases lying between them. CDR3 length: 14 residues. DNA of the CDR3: TGTGCCAGCAGTTTTATGGGGGTGAATCAGCCCCAGCATTTT. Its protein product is CASSFMGVNQPQHF.

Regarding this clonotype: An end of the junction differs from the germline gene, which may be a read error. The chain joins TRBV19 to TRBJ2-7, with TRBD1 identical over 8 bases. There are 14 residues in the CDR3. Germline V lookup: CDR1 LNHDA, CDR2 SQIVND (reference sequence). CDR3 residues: CAGSRGQGNYEQYF. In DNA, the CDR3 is TGTGCCGGTAGTAGAGGACAGGGCAACTACGAGCAGTACTTC.

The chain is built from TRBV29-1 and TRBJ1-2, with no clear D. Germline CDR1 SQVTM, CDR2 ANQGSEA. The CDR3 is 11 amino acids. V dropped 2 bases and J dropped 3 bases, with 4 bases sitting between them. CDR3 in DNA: TGCAGCGTTGAACAGTACTATGGCTACACCTTC. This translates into CSVEQYYGYTF. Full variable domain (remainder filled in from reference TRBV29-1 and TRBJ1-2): SAVISQKPSRDICQRGTSLTIQCQVDSQVTMMFWYRQQPGQSLTLIATANQGSEATYESGFVIDKFPISRPNLTFSTLTVSNMSPEDSSIYLCSVEQYYGYTFGSGTRLTVV.

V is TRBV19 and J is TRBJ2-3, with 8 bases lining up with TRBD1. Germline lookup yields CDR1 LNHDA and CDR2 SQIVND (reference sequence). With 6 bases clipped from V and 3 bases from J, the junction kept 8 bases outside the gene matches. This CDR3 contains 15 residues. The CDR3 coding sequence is TGTGCCAGTAGCCTCAAACAGGGGGTTACAGATACGCAGTATTTT. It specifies CASSLKQGVTDTQYF. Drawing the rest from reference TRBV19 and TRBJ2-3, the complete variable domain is DGGITQSPKYLFRKEGQNVTLSCEQNLNHDAMYWYRQDPGQGLRLIYYSQIVNDFQKGDIAEGYSVSREKKESFPLTVTSAQKNPTAFYLCASSLKQGVTDTQYFGPGTRLTVL.

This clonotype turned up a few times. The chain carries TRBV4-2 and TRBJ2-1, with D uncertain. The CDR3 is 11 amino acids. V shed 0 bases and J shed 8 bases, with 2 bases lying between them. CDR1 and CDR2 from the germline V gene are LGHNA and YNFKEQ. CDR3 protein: CASSQEDEQFF. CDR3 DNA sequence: TGTGCCAGCAGCCAAGAGGATGAGCAGTTCTTC.